In its sample, the clone carrying this T cell receptor beta chain was seen many times. These data are taken from a study of T-cell memory formation after mild COVID-19. Study-wide context: There were largely donor-specific TCR clusters.

TCRdb called the 5' RACE reads again in MiXCR, with one record for every CDR3 protein. The repertoire holds 300,000 or so distinct CDR3 sequences, with under 20% as singletons. Germline V gene sequence: CDR1 LGHNA, CDR2 YSLEER. The CDR3 totals 11 residues. Germline trimming cut 6 bases from V and 9 bases from J; bases unmatched to any gene: 2. Sample: PBMCs or a T cell subset sorted from them (not recorded which). The gene calls are TRBV4-3 and TRBJ2-4; 7 bases are a match to TRBD2. This TCR came from a man aged 18 to 30 who had mild COVID-19 (a few samples of this study predate the infection). Cell type and time point are not known. CDR3 in amino acids: CASRGGGIQYF. The DNA of the CDR3 is TGCGCCAGCAGGGGGGGGGGCATTCAGTACTTC.